This TCR beta chain was identified during a study of shared clonotypes between healthy human individuals. Study background: Per donor, CD8 memory used one plate, CD8 naive used two, CD4 memory used three and CD4 naive used three. Whole-study results and caveats: Among non-shared clonotypes, generation probabilities were lower than among those shared by all four donors. Sorted-subset samples were not fully sequenced, rarefaction indicated. Memory subsets had estimated richness that was generally smaller than that of naive subsets.

For this clone: Its antigen is undetermined.

This CDR3 contains 15 residues. The germline gives CDR1 MNHEY, CDR2 SVGAGI. With 5 bases removed from V and 1 base from J, the gap between germline ends came to 14 bases. Libraries were prepared by immunoSEQ multiplex PCR; TCRdb keeps only in-frame clonotypes and omits some of them. Of fewer than 3 million clones listed, approximately 90% are singletons. The rearrangement uses TRBV6-5 and TRBJ1-1; no reliable D call. Material: naive CD4+ T cells from PBMCs. Stated subset: CD45RA+ positively selected. The TCR originated in a man aged 18 to 29 in good health. Some clones in this sample may be carry-over from other donors' samples. The CDR3 bases are TGTGCCAGCAGTACCAACATGGCCTCGAACACTGAAGCTTTCTTT. It is translated as CASSTNMASNTEAFF.